Shown below are 28 T cell receptor beta chains from a single sample sequenced in a study of CD8+ T cells in alopecia areata. TCR sequencing used cDNA made by reverse transcription of extracted RNA. The assay was immunoSEQ multiplex PCR, and TCRdb's table has in-frame clones only and misses some. The sample holds 100,000 to 150,000 clones, around 60% seen once. Treatment specified: oral pan-JAK inhibitor, 5-10 mg twice daily. Material: CD4+ T cells sorted from blood, obtained at week 4, from a patient treated with tofacitinib. The receptors come from a human donor with alopecia areata.

The chain joins TRBV5-6 to TRBJ1-1; D gene unclear. V lost 2 bases, J lost 6 bases, and 14 bases lay in between. The length of the CDR3 is 14 residues. Germline values: CDR1 SGHDT, CDR2 YYEEEE. For the CDR3, the DNA is TGTGCCAGCAGCTTATTGATGAGCCTAGCTGAAGCTTTCTTT. Amino acid sequence: CASSLLMSLAEAFF. Drawing the rest from reference TRBV5-6 and TRBJ1-1, the complete variable domain is DAGVTQSPTHLIKTRGQQVTLRCSPKSGHDTVSWYQQALGQGPQFIFQYYEEEERQRGNFPDRFSGHQFPNYSSELNVNALLLGDSALYLCASSLLMSLAEAFFGQGTRLTVV.

The CDR3 sequence is CASSLDRSGAGANVLTF. CDR3 sequence (DNA): TGCGCCAGCAGCCTGGACAGGTCGGGAGCTGGGGCCAACGTCCTGACTTTC. The chain recombines TRBV4-1 with TRBJ2-6; D might be TRBD1 (7 bases). Looked up from germline, CDR1 is MGHRA and CDR2 is YSYEKL. The length of the CDR3 is 17 residues. Between the trimmed V and J ends, which lost 4 bases and 2 bases, there was a span of 15 bases.

This clone is medium-sized (0.01 to 0.1%) in the sample. V usage is TRBV2 and J usage is TRBJ1-5; D ambiguous. Germline CDR1 SNHLY, CDR2 FYNNEI. This CDR3 comprises 13 residues. V lost 7 bases and J lost 7, with 14 bases in between. CDR3 DNA: TGTGCCAGCACCGTTACAAGCGAACAGCCCCAGCATTTT. It translates to CASTVTSEQPQHF.

There are a few counts of this clone. The chain links TRBV11-2 to TRBJ2-3, with D perhaps assigned TRBD1 or TRBD2 (5 bases each). CDR1 is SGHAT and CDR2 is FQNNGV in the germline V gene. This CDR3 comprises 16 residues. Trimming pared 0 bases from V and 1 base from J, leaving 11 bases between. CDR3 protein: CASSLDRGLGTDTQYF. CDR3 nucleotide sequence: TGTGCCAGCAGCTTAGACCGGGGCCTGGGCACAGATACGCAGTATTTT.

J is TRBJ2-4 and V is TRBV18; no firm D call. Trimming removed 3 bases at V and 6 bases at J, with 9 bases between. The CDR3 runs 13 residues. CDR1 is KGHSH and CDR2 is LQKENI in the germline V gene. The CDR3 DNA reads as TGTGCCAGCTCACCCACACAGACAAACATTCAGTACTTC. This codes for CASSPTQTNIQYF.

The gene calls are TRBV7-7 and TRBJ2-7; 8 bases line up with TRBD1. Germline V gene lookup returns CDR1 SSHAT and CDR2 FNYEAQ (reference sequence). V trimming: 1 base; J trimming: 5 bases; junction bases outside the gene matches: 4. This CDR3 has 14 residues. CDR3 sequence reads: CASSLEGQGDEQYF. Here the CDR3 DNA reads TGTGCCAGCAGCTTAGAAGGACAGGGTGACGAGCAGTACTTC.

V gene TRBV18 combines with J gene TRBJ1-2; D is perhaps TRBD1 (6 bases). Trimming removed 3 bases at V and 8 bases at J, with 13 bases between. Germline V lookup: CDR1 KGHSH, CDR2 LQKENI. This CDR3 is built from 13 residues. For the CDR3, the DNA is TGTGCCAGCTCACCCAACAGGGAGGCGGGCTACACCTTC. Translation gives CASSPNREAGYTF.

To note about this clone: A read error may explain this, as a much larger clone is one base away. Different DNA sequences within this sample yield the same CDR3. The gene calls are TRBV5-4 and TRBJ2-3; D gene uncertain. Germline V gene sequence: CDR1 SGHNT, CDR2 YYREEE (reference sequence). The length of the CDR3 is 12 residues. Trimming removed 4 bases at V and 0 bases at J, with 3 bases between. In nucleotides, the CDR3 is TGTGCCAGCAGCCTAAGCACAGATACGCAGTATTTT. Translating gives CASSLSTDTQYF.

This sequence joins TRBV7-6 and TRBJ1-3, with D hard to call. Per the germline V gene, CDR1 is SGHVS and CDR2 is FNYEAQ. Trimming shortened V by 6 bases and J by 0 bases, and 3 bases separated the two germline ends. This CDR3 is built from 12 residues. CDR3 DNA: TGTGCCAGCAGGAACTCTGGAAACACCATATATTTT. This encodes CASRNSGNTIYF. Full variable domain (outside the CDR3, taken from reference TRBV7-6 and TRBJ1-3): GAGVSQSPRYKVTKRGQDVALRCDPISGHVSLYWYRQALGQGPEFLTYFNYEAQQDKSGLPNDRFSAERPEGSISTLTIQRTEQRDSAMYRCASRNSGNTIYFGEGSWLTVV.

This clone occurred a few times. The chain couples TRBV30 to TRBJ2-1; 9 positions agree with TRBD1. CDR1 is GTSNPN, CDR2 SVGIG, per germline (reference sequence). CDR3 length: 12 residues. Unmatched junction bases numbered 3, after V lost 5 bases and J lost 7 bases. CDR3 DNA sequence: TGTGCCTGGGGGACAGGGTCAAATGAGCAGTTCTTC. Translated: CAWGTGSNEQFF.

The chain combines TRBV7-9 with TRBJ1-1; D remains ambiguous. V was shortened by 2 bases and J by 9 bases, with 13 bases between the two germline ends. The CDR3 totals 13 residues. Germline V gives CDR1 SEHNR, CDR2 FQNEAQ (reference sequence). The CDR3, as DNA: TGTGCCAGCAGCTTAATCCGGGTAGTAAAAGCTTTCTTT. Residues: CASSLIRVVKAFF.

The V and J genes are TRBV9 and TRBJ2-5; 7 positions agree with TRBD2. CDR3 length: 16 amino acids. V was pared by 0 bases and J by 2 bases, with 7 bases of the junction left unmatched. Germline assignment: CDR1 SGDLS and CDR2 YYNGEE. In DNA form, the CDR3 reads TGTGCCAGCAGCGTAGGAAGTAGCGGGTTTCAAGAGACCCAGTACTTC. This encodes CASSVGSSGFQETQYF.

On this clone itself: The sample carries other DNA sequences with the same CDR3. The chain couples TRBV10-3 to TRBJ2-5; D unclear. Germline lookup yields CDR1 ENHRY and CDR2 SYGVKD. This CDR3 is 11 amino acids long. Trimming removed 0 bases from V and 5 bases from J, with 1 base in between. This CDR3 is CAISESETQYF. CDR3 DNA: TGTGCCATCAGTGAGTCGGAGACCCAGTACTTC.

This clone has a handful of counts. The chain is built from TRBV2 and TRBJ2-7, with 9 bases matching TRBD2. The V gene's germline CDR1 is SNHLY and CDR2 FYNNEI. The V segment lost 4 bases and the J segment 3 bases; nucleotides outside the gene matches: 4. The CDR3 contains 14 residues. The CDR3, as DNA: TGTGCCAGCAGTGTTAGCGGGAGAGGCTACGAGCAGTACTTC. Translation gives CASSVSGRGYEQYF.

This chain uses TRBV6-5 with TRBJ2-2; D not certain. CDR1 and CDR2 (germline): MNHEY, SVGAGI. V was trimmed by 2 bases and J by 1 base, leaving 5 bases between them. The CDR3 has 14 amino acids. CDR3 nucleotide sequence: TGTGCCAGCAGTTACGACATGAACACCGGGGAGCTGTTTTTT. Its protein is CASSYDMNTGELFF.

The chain links TRBV5-1 to TRBJ2-7, with 7 positions matching TRBD1. Trimming at V came to 2 bases and at J to 6 bases, leaving 8 bases not matched to a gene. The CDR3 has 14 residues. The germline V gene encodes CDR1 SGHRS and CDR2 YFSETQ. The CDR3 is CASSLNRGNGEQYF. CDR3 DNA: TGCGCCAGCAGCTTAAACAGGGGAAATGGCGAGCAGTACTTC.

The chain has TRBV19 and TRBJ2-2, with D possibly called TRBD1 or TRBD2 (5 bases each). Germline assignment: CDR1 LNHDA and CDR2 SQIVND (reference sequence). The CDR3 is 13 residues long. Trimming cost V 5 bases and J 6 bases, with 10 bases left between them. Written as DNA, the CDR3 is TGTGCCAGTAGTGCTCAGGGACCCGGGGAGCTGTTTTTT. It yields the protein CASSAQGPGELFF. Full variable domain (rest looked up from reference TRBV19 and TRBJ2-2): DGGITQSPKYLFRKEGQNVTLSCEQNLNHDAMYWYRQDPGQGLRLIYYSQIVNDFQKGDIAEGYSVSREKKESFPLTVTSAQKNPTAFYLCASSAQGPGELFFGEGSRLTVL.

This chain links TRBV4-1 with TRBJ2-4, with D maybe TRBD1 (6 bases). The CDR3 runs 15 residues. V lost 0 bases and J 1 base, leaving 7 bases between the germline ends. CDR1 is MGHRA, CDR2 YSYEKL, per germline. The DNA for the CDR3 is TGCGCCAGCAGCCAAGATCAGGGGGCCAAAAACATTCAGTACTTC. Its protein product is CASSQDQGAKNIQYF.

The rearrangement joins TRBV2 to TRBJ2-3; D is perhaps TRBD1 (6 bases). CDR1 is SNHLY, CDR2 FYNNEI, per germline. V lost 7 bases and J 4 bases, leaving 18 bases between the germline ends. The CDR3 runs to 15 residues. This chain's CDR3 is CASTRTAVGPDTQYF. For the CDR3, the DNA is TGTGCCAGCACCAGGACAGCAGTCGGGCCAGATACGCAGTATTTT.

The chain carries TRBV2 and TRBJ2-5, with D maybe TRBD1 (6 bases). V lost 6 bases and J lost 0, with 8 bases in between. There are 13 residues in the CDR3. Germline V lookup: CDR1 SNHLY, CDR2 FYNNEI. CDR3 coding DNA: TGTGCCAGCAGCGGACAGTACCAAGAGACCCAGTACTTC. Translated: CASSGQYQETQYF.

The chain is built from TRBV30 and TRBJ1-5; maybe TRBD1 (5 bases). CDR3 size: 13 residues. The V end lost 0 bases, the J end lost 6 bases, and 9 bases lay between the germline ends. Germline V lookup: CDR1 GTSNPN, CDR2 SVGIG (reference sequence). The CDR3 DNA reads as TGTGCCTGGAGTGTCGGGGGGGGTCAGCCCCAGCATTTT. It encodes CAWSVGGGQPQHF. Combining the CDR3 with reference TRBV30 and TRBJ1-5 gives the whole variable domain SQTIHQWPATLVQPVGSPLSLECTVEGTSNPNLYWYRQAAGRGLQLLFYSVGIGQISSEVPQNLSASRPQDRQFILSSKKLLLSDSGFYLCAWSVGGGQPQHFGDGTRLSIL.

The chain recombines TRBV27 with TRBJ2-2; no definite D call. V shed 2 bases and J shed 6 bases, with 16 bases lying between them. There are 16 residues in the CDR3. Germline CDR1 reads MNHEY; CDR2 reads SMNVEV (reference sequence). The CDR3 reads CASSLKVTLDPGELFF. The DNA for the CDR3 is TGTGCCAGCAGTTTAAAAGTGACTCTAGACCCCGGGGAGCTGTTTTTT.

The chain combines TRBV29-1 with TRBJ2-3; D perhaps matches TRBD2 (7 bases). With 4 bases removed from V and 3 bases from J, the gap between germline ends came to 11 bases. CDR1 and CDR2 from the germline V gene are SQVTM and ANQGSEA. The CDR3 is 13 amino acids. In DNA, the CDR3 is TGCAGCGTTGGGGAGGGGGGTACAGATACGCAGTATTTT. Translation: CSVGEGGTDTQYF.

This chain links TRBV5-1 with TRBJ1-5; D call uncertain. Looked up from germline, CDR1 is SGHRS and CDR2 is YFSETQ. V dropped 7 bases and J dropped 1 base, with 9 bases sitting between them. CDR3 length equals 13 residues. The DNA of the CDR3 is TGCGCCAGCTCACATGACAGCAATCAGCCCCAGCATTTT. It specifies CASSHDSNQPQHF.

This chain links TRBV5-6 with TRBJ2-1, with D uncertain. The CDR3 loop spans 15 amino acids. Trimming left V 4 bases short and J 2 bases short, with 13 bases between. Per germline, CDR1 SGHDT and CDR2 YYEEEE. CDR3 amino acids: CASSTALSPYNEQFF. CDR3 DNA: TGTGCCAGCAGCACGGCTCTAAGCCCCTACAATGAGCAGTTCTTC.

The chain has TRBV29-1 and TRBJ2-7, with TRBD1 identical over 8 bases. The CDR3 totals 12 residues. The V segment lost 5 bases and the J segment 5 bases; nucleotides outside the gene matches: 5. Germline loops: CDR1 SQVTM, CDR2 ANQGSEA. In nucleotides, the CDR3 is TGCAGCGTTCAGGGGGCGTCGGACGAGCAGTACTTC. Encoded protein: CSVQGASDEQYF.

The CDR3 region has the DNA TGCGCCAGCAGCCAACACCCAGGGAACACAGATACGCAGTATTTT. Its translation is CASSQHPGNTDTQYF. The gene calls are TRBV4-1 and TRBJ2-3, with a tentative D call TRBD1 (5 bases). The CDR3 consists of 15 residues. Germline CDR1 reads MGHRA; CDR2 reads YSYEKL. The ends were cut back, 2 bases at V and 2 bases at J, with 11 bases in the middle.

There are a few counts of this clone. The J gene is TRBJ2-7, the V gene TRBV5-6, with D perhaps TRBD1 or TRBD2 (5 bases each). The CDR3 is made up of 13 amino acids. V lost 4 bases and J 7 bases, leaving 15 bases between the germline ends. Germline CDR1 reads SGHDT; CDR2 reads YYEEEE. The CDR3 bases are TGTGCCAGCAGCCCGGGACGGGGCGCGGAGCAGTACTTC. Translated, it gives CASSPGRGAEQYF.